This T cell receptor beta chain stems from a study of blood T cell repertoires in COVID-19. On the study more broadly: Samples came from the United States, Italy and Spain, spanning acute and convalescent COVID-19. T cells, B-cell-depleted T cells, or PBMCs supplied cDNA or gDNA.

This clone was counted a single time. Looked up from germline, CDR1 is SGDLS and CDR2 is YYNGEE. V shed 0 bases, J shed 7 bases, and the junction held 6 bases outside the gene matches. The CDR3 runs to 17 residues. Under the authors' procedure: Amplifying reference gene primers gave estimates of nucleated cell counts. TCRdb keeps only in-frame clones here, not all; method: immunoSEQ multiplex PCR. V, J and clone size derive from that table, while D and trimming were established from the DNA sequence. The table includes a few hundred thousand clones, 75% to 95% detected once. Enrollment of patients from Seattle took place during active infection, with longitudinal follow-up.

The receptor was derived from a person between 18 and 35 years old with COVID-19, enrolled during active disease. The sample comprised peripheral blood. J is TRBJ2-2 and V is TRBV9; 13 positions agree with TRBD2. The CDR3 nucleotides read TGTGCCAGCAGCGTAGCGGGACTAGCGGGAATAGGCGGGGAGCTGTTTTTT. Encoded protein: CASSVAGLAGIGGELFF. Based on the CDR3 plus reference TRBV9 and TRBJ2-2, the full variable domain is DSGVTQTPKHLITATGQRVTLRCSPRSGDLSVYWYQQSLDQGLQFLIQYYNGEERAKGNILERFSAQQFPDLHSELNLSSLELGDSALYFCASSVAGLAGIGGELFFGEGSRLTVL.